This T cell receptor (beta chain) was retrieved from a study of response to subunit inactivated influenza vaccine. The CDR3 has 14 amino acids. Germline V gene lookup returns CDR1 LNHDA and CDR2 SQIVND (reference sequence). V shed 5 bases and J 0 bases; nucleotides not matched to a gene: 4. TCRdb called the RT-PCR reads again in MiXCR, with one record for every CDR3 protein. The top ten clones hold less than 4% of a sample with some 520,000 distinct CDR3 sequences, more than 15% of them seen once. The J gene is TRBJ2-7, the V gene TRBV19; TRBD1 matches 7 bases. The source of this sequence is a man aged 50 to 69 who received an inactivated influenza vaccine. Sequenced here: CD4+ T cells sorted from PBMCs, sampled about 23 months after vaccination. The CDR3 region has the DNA TGTGCCAGTAGTGTCGGACAGGTCTCCTACGAGCAGTACTTC. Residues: CASSVGQVSYEQYF.